The 29 T cell receptor beta chains in this list originate from one sample, sequenced in a study of T cells after yellow fever vaccination. TCRdb fed the 5' RACE reads into MiXCR, producing one record per CDR3 protein. Of hundreds of thousands of distinct CDR3 sequences listed, roughly 13% are singletons. The sequencing here drew on PBMCs, taken on the day of the yellow fever booster vaccination. The receptors were sampled from a man aged 25 to 45 who received the YFV17D yellow fever vaccine.

The chain employs TRBV7-3 and TRBJ2-1; 7 nucleotides align to TRBD2. Trimming took 1 base from V and 5 from J; bases not matched to a gene: 8. Germline-derived CDR1 and CDR2 are SGHTA and FQGTGA. The CDR3 consists of 16 residues. CDR3 sequence reads: CASSLIGGRTNNEQFF. In DNA form, the CDR3 reads TGTGCCAGCAGCTTAATCGGCGGGAGAACCAACAATGAGCAGTTCTTC.

The chain has TRBV18 and TRBJ2-1; TRBD2 matches at 9 bases. CDR1 is KGHSH, CDR2 LQKENI, per germline. Losses at the gene ends were 0 bases for V and 4 bases for J; bases not matched to a gene: 4. The CDR3 covers 16 residues. DNA of the CDR3: TGTGCCAGCTCACCACCTAGCGGGAGAAGATACAATGAGCAGTTCTTC. Translation: CASSPPSGRRYNEQFF.

This clonotype appeared a few times. The V call is TRBV19, the J call TRBJ2-7, with 11 nucleotides matching TRBD1. After removal of 4 bases from V and 4 bases from J, the junction contained 9 bases not matched to a gene. This CDR3 contains 16 residues. The germline gives CDR1 LNHDA, CDR2 SQIVND (reference sequence). The DNA of the CDR3 is TGTGCCAGTAGTACACGTACCGGGACAGGGGGGTACGAGCAGTACTTC. It yields the protein CASSTRTGTGGYEQYF.

This clonotype was counted a few times. The rearrangement uses TRBV5-6 and TRBJ2-6; tentative D call: TRBD2 (6 bases). The CDR3 length is 14 residues. CDR1 SGHDT and CDR2 YYEEEE come from the germline V gene. The V end was cut by 4 bases, the J end by 4 bases, with 9 bases between. DNA for the CDR3: TGTGCCAGCAGCGGGGGGACCGGGGCCAACGTCCTGACTTTC. This translates into CASSGGTGANVLTF.

This clonotype was recorded many times. This rearrangement joins TRBV12-3 or TRBV12-4 to TRBJ2-1; 12 nucleotides agree with TRBD2. The V gene end was trimmed by 7 bases and the J gene end by 0 bases; junction bases not matched to a gene: 4. CDR3 length equals 16 residues. The CDR3 DNA is TGTGCCAGCACTTCGGGACTAGCGGGCTCCTACAATGAGCAGTTCTTC. It encodes CASTSGLAGSYNEQFF.

This clonotype was recorded a few times. J is TRBJ2-1 and V is TRBV6-2 or TRBV6-3; 7 nucleotides match TRBD2. Germline CDR1 reads MNHEY; CDR2 reads SVGEGT. CDR3 length equals 15 residues. Trimming cost V 2 bases and J 8 bases; bases outside gene matches: 9. Here the CDR3 reads CASSYGEGIRHEQFF. The CDR3 DNA is TGTGCCAGCAGTTACGGGGAGGGGATCCGGCATGAGCAGTTCTTC.

The chain couples TRBV9 to TRBJ2-6; D perhaps matches TRBD1 (6 bases). V lost 4 bases and J 0 bases, leaving 26 bases between the germline ends. The CDR3 spans 21 residues. Germline lookup yields CDR1 SGDLS and CDR2 YYNGEE. The CDR3 sequence: CASSPSAAGTRGFSGANVLTF. The CDR3 bases are TGTGCCAGCAGCCCCTCGGCCGCCGGGACACGTGGGTTCTCTGGGGCCAACGTCCTGACTTTC. The full variable domain, completed using reference TRBV9 and TRBJ2-6, is DSGVTQTPKHLITATGQRVTLRCSPRSGDLSVYWYQQSLDQGLQFLIQYYNGEERAKGNILERFSAQQFPDLHSELNLSSLELGDSALYFCASSPSAAGTRGFSGANVLTFGAGSRLTVL.

There are a few counts of this clonotype. The gene calls are TRBV28 and TRBJ2-5; D call uncertain. The germline V gene has CDR1 MDHEN and CDR2 SYDVKM. CDR3 length: 13 amino acids. Deletions cut 5 bases from V and 4 bases from J, with 11 bases between. The CDR3, as DNA: TGTGCCAGCAGTAAAAAGGGTAGAGAGACCCAGTACTTC. This translates into CASSKKGRETQYF.

This clonotype was counted a few times. The CDR3 DNA reads TGTGCCAGCAGATGGAGGAAGTCCCAGCCGCAGTATTTT. This translates into CASRWRKSQPQYF. The V and J genes are TRBV6-1 and TRBJ2-3; D might be TRBD2 (5 bases). This CDR3 is 13 amino acids long. Germline CDR1 and CDR2: MNHNS and SASEGT. V lost 6 bases, J lost 10 bases, and 17 bases lay in between.

J is TRBJ2-7 and V is TRBV5-1; 8 bases line up with TRBD1. The CDR3 extends over 15 amino acids. Germline CDR1 reads SGHRS; CDR2 reads YFSETQ. V dropped 4 bases and J dropped 1; count of bases not matched to a gene: 7. In nucleotides, the CDR3 is TGCGCCAGCAGCAAACCGGGACAGGCATCCTACGAGCAGTACTTC. Translation gives CASSKPGQASYEQYF.

This chain joins TRBV7-8 and TRBJ1-3, with D perhaps matching TRBD1 (6 bases). The V end was cut by 5 bases, the J end by 2 bases, with 10 bases between. The CDR3 totals 14 residues. Germline assignment: CDR1 SGHVS and CDR2 FQNEAQ. The CDR3 bases are TGTGCCAGCAGCACAGGGTTCCCTGGAAACACCATATATTTT. Translating it yields CASSTGFPGNTIYF. Combining the CDR3 with reference TRBV7-8 and TRBJ1-3 gives the whole variable domain GAGVSQSPRYKVAKRGQDVALRCDPISGHVSLFWYQQALGQGPEFLTYFQNEAQLDKSGLPSDRFFAERPEGSVSTLKIQRTQQEDSAVYLCASSTGFPGNTIYFGEGSWLTVV.

V and J are TRBV24-1 and TRBJ2-5; 9 bases are shared with TRBD2. CDR3 length: 16 amino acids. CDR1 and CDR2 from the germline V gene are KGHDR and SFDVKD. Trimming cost V 4 bases and J 3 bases; bases outside gene matches: 8. In DNA, the CDR3 is TGTGCCACCAGTGAGGCGGGGGGGTCGTCTAAAGAGACCCAGTACTTC. It is translated as CATSEAGGSSKETQYF.

The sample holds many counts of this clonotype. The chain employs TRBV20-1 and TRBJ1-6, with D unclear. Germline V gene lookup returns CDR1 DFQATT and CDR2 SNEGSKA (reference sequence). Trimming shortened V by 1 base and J by 8 bases, and 18 bases separated the two germline ends. The CDR3 spans 16 residues. CDR3 in DNA: TGCAGTGCTAGAGTCAGCAGCTCTAGCCGGGATTCACCCCTCCACTTT. This encodes CSARVSSSSRDSPLHF.

The chain couples TRBV7-2 to TRBJ2-2, with TRBD1 identical over 7 bases. Germline V gene lookup returns CDR1 SGHTA and CDR2 FQGNSA. This CDR3 is 16 amino acids long. V lost 5 bases to trimming and J lost 5 bases; unmatched junction nucleotides: 11. Here the CDR3 DNA reads TGTGCCAGCAGCCCGGCAGGGGGATTGGGTACCGGGGAGCTGTTTTTT. Amino acids: CASSPAGGLGTGELFF. Full variable domain (outside the CDR3, taken from reference TRBV7-2 and TRBJ2-2): GAGVSQSPSNKVTEKGKDVELRCDPISGHTALYWYRQSLGQGLEFLIYFQGNSAPDKSGLPSDRFSAERTGGSVSTLTIQRTQQEDSAVYLCASSPAGGLGTGELFFGEGSRLTVL.

This clonotype turned up a few times. The V gene is TRBV12-3 or TRBV12-4, the J gene TRBJ2-1; 7 nucleotides align to TRBD2. J was trimmed by 10 bases and V by 5 bases; bases with no gene match: 14. This CDR3 is 15 amino acids long. CDR3 sequence reads: CASSPLGTTPSEQFF. The CDR3 nucleotides read TGTGCCAGCAGTCCCCTCGGGACTACCCCTAGCGAGCAGTTCTTC.

In this sample, this clonotype turned up a few times. This chain uses TRBV12-3 or TRBV12-4 with TRBJ2-1; TRBD2 is a possible D gene (5 bases). V was trimmed by 3 bases and J by 9 bases, leaving 12 bases between them. This CDR3 comprises 13 residues. The CDR3 bases are TGTGCCAGCAGTTTGAGGGATCGGAGTGAGCAGTTCTTC. Encoded protein: CASSLRDRSEQFF.

This clonotype appeared many times. This rearrangement joins TRBV18 to TRBJ2-1, with 9 positions matching TRBD2. V was pared by 3 bases and J by 2 bases, with 2 bases of the junction left unmatched. Germline V lookup: CDR1 KGHSH, CDR2 LQKENI. This CDR3 spans 15 amino acids. CDR3 sequence reads: CASSPGLATYNEQFF. In nucleotides, the CDR3 is TGTGCCAGCTCACCTGGACTAGCGACCTACAATGAGCAGTTCTTC.

CDR3 DNA: TGCGCCAGCAGTGCTAGCGGGAGTTCAGAGACCCAGTACTTC. Residues: CASSASGSSETQYF. This chain joins TRBV5-1 and TRBJ2-5; 10 nucleotides match TRBD2. The CDR3 contains 14 residues. CDR1 and CDR2 (germline): SGHRS, YFSETQ. V shed 5 bases, J shed 4 bases, and the junction held 5 bases outside the gene matches.

There are a few counts of this clonotype. V gene TRBV7-3 combines with J gene TRBJ2-1; TRBD2 matches 9 bases. The V gene's germline CDR1 is SGHTA and CDR2 FQGTGA. V lost 5 bases to trimming and J lost 10 bases; unmatched junction nucleotides: 21. The CDR3 spans 18 residues. CDR3 sequence reads: CASSQSGGGAGAGVEQFF. The CDR3 nucleotides are TGTGCCAGCAGCCAATCCGGCGGGGGGGCGGGAGCTGGAGTCGAGCAGTTCTTC.

Comments on this clonotype: A read error may produce the germline difference seen at one junction end. The genes are TRBV6-1 and TRBJ2-1; 9 positions agree with TRBD2. There are 13 residues in the CDR3. Looked up from germline, CDR1 is MNHNS and CDR2 is SASEGT. This chain's CDR3 is CASRGGGRASGDF. The DNA for the CDR3 is TGTGCCAGCAGAGGGGGCGGGAGGGCCTCCGGGGACTTC.

Only a few counts were recorded for this clonotype. The V gene is TRBV20-1, the J gene TRBJ2-2, with no clear D. Germline assignment: CDR1 DFQATT and CDR2 SNEGSKA (reference sequence). The CDR3 consists of 15 residues. The V end was cut by 4 bases, the J end by 1 base, with 13 bases between. In DNA form, the CDR3 reads TGCAGTGCTAAGATTGGGCGGCAGAACACCGGGGAGCTGTTTTTT. Protein sequence: CSAKIGRQNTGELFF.

A word on this clonotype: Mismatch with germline at one junction end may stem from a read error. The V call is TRBV7-9, the J call TRBJ2-7; a weak D match, TRBD1 (6 bases). Germline V CDR1 and CDR2: SEHNR, FQNEAQ (reference sequence). The CDR3 consists of 15 residues. CDR3 loop: CDSSHRYDRPYEQYF. Written as DNA, the CDR3 is TGTGACAGCAGCCACCGATATGACAGGCCATACGAGCAGTACTTC.

In its sample, this clonotype was seen a few times. The chain couples TRBV4-3 to TRBJ2-1; TRBD2 agrees at 10 bases. CDR1 is LGHNA and CDR2 is YSLEER in the germline V gene. V was pared by 1 base and J by 8 bases, with 8 bases of the junction left unmatched. This CDR3 is 16 amino acids long. CDR3: CASSQAPSGRGDEQFF. The DNA of the CDR3 is TGCGCCAGCAGCCAAGCACCAAGCGGGAGGGGGGATGAGCAGTTCTTC.

The chain has TRBV5-1 and TRBJ1-5, with TRBD1 matching over 7 bases. The germline V gene encodes CDR1 SGHRS and CDR2 YFSETQ. The CDR3 consists of 16 residues. Losses at the gene ends were 4 bases for V and 1 base for J; bases not matched to a gene: 8. CDR3 sequence: CASSRGLGQSNQPQHF. CDR3 sequence (DNA): TGCGCCAGCAGCAGGGGGTTGGGACAGAGCAATCAGCCCCAGCATTTT. Looking up the rest from reference TRBV5-1 and TRBJ1-5 gives the full variable domain: KAGVTQTPRYLIKTRGQQVTLSCSPISGHRSVSWYQQTPGQGLQFLFEYFSETQRNKGNFPGRFSGRQFSNSRSEMNVSTLELGDSALYLCASSRGLGQSNQPQHFGDGTRLSIL.

The chain recombines TRBV30 with TRBJ2-1; weak D call: TRBD2 (5 bases). The length of the CDR3 is 13 residues. The germline V gene has CDR1 GTSNPN and CDR2 SVGIG (reference sequence). The V and J ends lost 3 bases and 4 bases respectively, with 10 bases between them. The CDR3 spells CAWRPGTYNEQFF. CDR3 sequence (DNA): TGTGCCTGGAGACCGGGAACTTACAATGAGCAGTTCTTC.

The chain combines TRBV24-1 with TRBJ2-1, with 10 nucleotides matching TRBD1. The V segment lost 1 base and the J segment 6 bases; nucleotides outside the gene matches: 5. The CDR3 contains 16 residues. CDR1 and CDR2 (germline): KGHDR, SFDVKD. The CDR3 sequence is CATSDFHGQGGNEQFF. The DNA of the CDR3 is TGTGCCACCAGTGATTTTCATGGACAGGGGGGCAATGAGCAGTTCTTC.

The chain employs TRBV7-2 and TRBJ1-5; D may be TRBD1 (5 bases). The CDR3 runs 15 residues. Looked up from germline, CDR1 is SGHTA and CDR2 is FQGNSA. V was pared by 5 bases and J by 5 bases, with 16 bases between. In nucleotides, the CDR3 is TGTGCCAGCAGCCCCCGGGCAGGGACTCATCAGCCCCAGCATTTT. Translation: CASSPRAGTHQPQHF.

The chain is built from TRBV30 and TRBJ1-4; 7 bases are shared with TRBD1. The germline CDR1 and CDR2 sequences are GTSNPN and SVGIG (reference sequence). The CDR3 is 16 residues long. V lost 2 bases, J lost 7 bases, and 13 bases stayed unmatched. Here the CDR3 reads CAWSYKGTANSEKLFF. DNA for the CDR3: TGTGCCTGGAGTTATAAGGGGACAGCCAACTCTGAAAAACTGTTTTTT.

The gene calls are TRBV7-6 and TRBJ2-1; D is unresolved. The CDR3 consists of 16 residues. Germline assignment: CDR1 SGHVS and CDR2 FNYEAQ. V dropped 4 bases and J dropped 7 bases, with 20 bases sitting between them. CDR3 coding DNA: TGTGCCAGCAGCTCCCCGCCTTTATCCTCGTCGAATGAGCAGTTCTTC. Translation gives CASSSPPLSSSNEQFF.